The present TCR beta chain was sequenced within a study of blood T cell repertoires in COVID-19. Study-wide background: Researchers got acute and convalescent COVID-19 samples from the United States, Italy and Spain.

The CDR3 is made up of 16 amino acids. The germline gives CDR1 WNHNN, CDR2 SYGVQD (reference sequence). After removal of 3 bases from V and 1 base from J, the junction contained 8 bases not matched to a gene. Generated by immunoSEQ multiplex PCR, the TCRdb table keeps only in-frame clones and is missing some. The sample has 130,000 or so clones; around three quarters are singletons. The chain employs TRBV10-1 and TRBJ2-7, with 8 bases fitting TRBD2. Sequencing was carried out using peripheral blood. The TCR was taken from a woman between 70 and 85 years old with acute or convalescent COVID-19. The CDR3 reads CASSDEIREGSYEQYF. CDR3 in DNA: TGCGCCAGCAGTGATGAGATCCGGGAGGGTTCCTACGAGCAGTACTTC.